This T cell receptor (beta chain) is drawn from a study of cytomegalovirus exposure and HLA in healthy donors. Study background: The 120 or so validation repertoires used a platform that matched the one used for the approximately 700 first-cohort repertoires, as a later analysis reported. Study outcomes and limitations: A few CMV-associated chains were confirmed in vitro to be specific for CMV antigens. The study recorded 160 or so TCR beta chains that were cytomegalovirus-associated. Reports indicated that the classifier achieved high specificity and sensitivity in diagnosing cytomegalovirus status.

The CDR3 covers 15 residues. Germline V CDR1 and CDR2: MNHNY, SVGAGI (reference sequence). J gave up 5 bases and V 8 bases, and 14 bases lay outside the gene matches. Sequenced by immunoSEQ multiplex PCR; TCRdb stores in-frame clones only, minus some. The table shows about 88,000 clones, with 84% occurring only once. Remarks on this clone: Its antigen is as yet unknown.

Sequencing input: PBMCs. This clonotype was sampled from a young woman in good health and CMV-seropositive. The V gene is TRBV6-6, the J gene TRBJ1-1; TRBD1 aligns across 7 bases. CDR3 region: CASFGQVMPGTEAFF. The CDR3, as DNA: TGTGCCAGCTTCGGACAGGTGATGCCGGGGACTGAAGCTTTCTTT.